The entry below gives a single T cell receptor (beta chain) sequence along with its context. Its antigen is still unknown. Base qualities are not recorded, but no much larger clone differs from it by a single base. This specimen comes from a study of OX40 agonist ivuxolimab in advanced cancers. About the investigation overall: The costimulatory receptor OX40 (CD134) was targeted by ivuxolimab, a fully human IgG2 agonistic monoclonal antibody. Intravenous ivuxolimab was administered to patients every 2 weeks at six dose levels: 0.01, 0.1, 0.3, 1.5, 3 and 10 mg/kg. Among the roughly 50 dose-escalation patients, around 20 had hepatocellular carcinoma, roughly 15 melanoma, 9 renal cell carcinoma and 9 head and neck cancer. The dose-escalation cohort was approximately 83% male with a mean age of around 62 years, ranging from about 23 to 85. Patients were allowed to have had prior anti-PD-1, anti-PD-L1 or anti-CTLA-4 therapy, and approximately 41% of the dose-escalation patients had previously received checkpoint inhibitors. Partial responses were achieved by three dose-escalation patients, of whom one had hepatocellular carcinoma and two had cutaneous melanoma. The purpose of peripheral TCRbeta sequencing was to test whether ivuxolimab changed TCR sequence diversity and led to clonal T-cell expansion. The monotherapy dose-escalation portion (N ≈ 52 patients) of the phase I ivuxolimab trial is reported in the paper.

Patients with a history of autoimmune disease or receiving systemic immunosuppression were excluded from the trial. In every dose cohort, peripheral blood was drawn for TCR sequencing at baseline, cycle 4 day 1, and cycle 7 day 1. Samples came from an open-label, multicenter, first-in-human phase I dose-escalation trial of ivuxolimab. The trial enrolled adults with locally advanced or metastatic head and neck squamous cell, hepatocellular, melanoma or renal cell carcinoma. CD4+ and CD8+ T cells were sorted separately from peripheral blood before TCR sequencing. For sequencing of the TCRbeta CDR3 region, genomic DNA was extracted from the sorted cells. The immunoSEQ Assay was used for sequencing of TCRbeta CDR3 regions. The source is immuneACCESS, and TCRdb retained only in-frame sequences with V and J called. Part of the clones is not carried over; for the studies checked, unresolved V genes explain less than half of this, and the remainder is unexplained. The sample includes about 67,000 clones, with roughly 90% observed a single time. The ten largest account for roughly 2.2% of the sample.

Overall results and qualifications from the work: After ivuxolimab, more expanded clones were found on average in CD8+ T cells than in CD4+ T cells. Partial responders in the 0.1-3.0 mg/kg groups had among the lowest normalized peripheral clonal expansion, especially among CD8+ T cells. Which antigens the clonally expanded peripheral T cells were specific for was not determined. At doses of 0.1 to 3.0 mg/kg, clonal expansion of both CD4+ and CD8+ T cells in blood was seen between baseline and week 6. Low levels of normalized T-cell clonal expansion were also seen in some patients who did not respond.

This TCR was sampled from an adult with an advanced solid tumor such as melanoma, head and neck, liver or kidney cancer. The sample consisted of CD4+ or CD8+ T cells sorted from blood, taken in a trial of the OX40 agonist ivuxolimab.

CDR3 loop: CASSERWGLFNTGELFF. The DNA sequence is as follows: TGTGCCAGCAGTGAACGGTGGGGACTTTTTAACACCGGGGAGCTGTTTTTT. The chain was built from TRBV2 and TRBJ2-2; possibly the D gene is TRBD2, per 6 matching bases. V and J are truncated by 2 bases and 2 bases respectively, leaving an intervening sequence of 15 bases. CDR1 and CDR2 were assigned from the germline V gene as SNHLY and FYNNEI. Reading from cysteine to phenylalanine, the CDR3 counts 17 amino acids. Of the read, only the CDR3 DNA is kept; its 51 bases are in frame from base 1.